This T cell receptor beta chain derives from a study of beta chain features in type 1 diabetes. Expressed TCRB transcripts were sequenced after all isolated RNA was converted to cDNA. The protocol was immunoSEQ multiplex PCR, while the TCRdb copy is restricted to in-frame clones and leaves out a portion. The sample carries hundreds of thousands of clones, about 14% recorded once. Study results and limitations: TCRB CDR3 length was moderately but significantly reduced in all four CD4+ subsets of Type 1 diabetes patients. Among patients, naive, central memory and Treg TCRB repertoires appeared more similar than among healthy donors. TCRB rearrangement may or may not be influenced by HLA type; here this remained unresolved.

This clone was counted only a few times. As yet, its antigen is unknown. CDR3 length equals 15 residues. CDR1 and CDR2 (germline): SQVTM, ANQGSEA. V was pared by 6 bases and J by 2 bases, with 10 bases of the junction left unmatched. This clonotype was sampled from a man between 18 and 35 years old with type 1 diabetes. The sequenced material came from naive CD4+ T cells from blood. The chain employs TRBV29-1 and TRBJ2-3; 8 nucleotides align to TRBD2. The CDR3 reads CSVAGSGGPTDTQYF. For the CDR3, the DNA is TGCAGCGTCGCAGGGAGCGGGGGCCCCACAGATACGCAGTATTTT.